This T cell receptor (beta chain) was captured in a study of metastatic and nonmetastatic thyroid tumors. Points from the study as a whole: In blood and tumor, TCR beta diversity was reportedly significantly higher in malignant thyroid tumors than in benign nodules.

All patients were treatment-naive before thyroid surgery. Germline V gene lookup returns CDR1 LNHDA and CDR2 SQIVND (reference sequence). Trimming pared 4 bases from V and 0 bases from J, leaving 6 bases between. The CDR3 consists of 14 residues. Authors' analysis steps: Clinicopathological groups of papillary thyroid cancer showed CDR3 differences that were used to build a distant-metastasis classifier. TCRdb reanalyzed the PCR reads via MiXCR. V and J calls and clone size were set by TCRdb, not the authors. The data hold 22,000 or so clones, with approximately 10% observed a single time. Ten or more counts support this clone. Antigen: not known.

This receptor was obtained from a female donor with papillary thyroid cancer or a benign thyroid nodule (not recorded which). Some clones in this sample may be carry-over from other donors' samples. Sequenced material: blood. The chain has TRBV19 and TRBJ1-4; no definite D call. In nucleotides, the CDR3 is TGTGCCAGTAGTACGCAGACAACTAATGAAAAACTGTTTTTT. Translated, it gives CASSTQTTNEKLFF.